This T cell receptor beta chain was sequenced in a study of blood T cells in healthy people across ages. Then a second PCR, running roughly 7 to 11 cycles, was carried out with a sample-barcoded 5' primer and a J-beta primer mix. Each cDNA molecule, via a template-switch adaptor with 12 random nucleotides, was tagged. TCRdb used MiXCR to reprocess the 5' RACE reads, holding one entry per CDR3 protein. The sample gives roughly 800,000 distinct CDR3 sequences, 20% to 25% of which show up once; 3% to 4.5% is in the top ten. General study points: The CMV status of each donor remained undetermined, and this could have confounded shifts in expanded clonotypes. Roughly linear declines in TCR beta diversity per million T cells occurred with age.

A note on this clonotype: Its target is unknown.

The same data also went into a second study, on T cells of mothers and their children. This second study says: According to the study, all extracted RNA entered cDNA synthesis at roughly 1.5 ug per 15 ul.

The sample taken for sequencing was blood. The TCR sequence derives from a boy between 10 and 17 years old in good health.

The CDR3 nucleotides are TGTGCCAGCAGCCCCCGACTAGCGGGGACTTGGTACTTC. It codes for CASSPRLAGTWYF. This chain joins TRBV7-2 and TRBJ2-5; 11 bases fit TRBD2. J was trimmed by 13 bases and V by 5 bases; bases with no gene match: 9. This CDR3 has 13 amino acids. Germline V CDR1 and CDR2: SGHTA, FQGNSA.